The T cell receptor beta chain described here comes from a study of a mutant IDH1 vaccine in newly diagnosed glioma. Turning to this clone: Its target is unknown.

This table comes from immunoSEQ multiplex PCR, and its TCRdb copy is limited to in-frame clones, with some not included. In the table there are tens of thousands of clones, approximately 80% of which are singletons. Stated time point: week 23, last vaccination. Topical imiquimod accompanied each vaccine dose, which consisted of 300 ug of mutant IDH1 20-mer peptide. The CDR3 contains 17 residues. V lost 2 bases, J lost 3 bases, and 10 bases stayed unmatched. Germline V CDR1 and CDR2: MNHEY, SMNVEV (reference sequence). The chain has TRBV27 and TRBJ2-3, with 8 bases that match TRBD2. The origin of this receptor is a man aged 35 to 55 with glioma. Material: PBMCs, obtained from a glioma patient whose treatment included an IDH1 peptide vaccine. Here the CDR3 reads CASSLSFGGGFTDTQYF. The CDR3 DNA reads as TGTGCCAGCAGTTTAAGTTTCGGGGGGGGCTTTACAGATACGCAGTATTTT.